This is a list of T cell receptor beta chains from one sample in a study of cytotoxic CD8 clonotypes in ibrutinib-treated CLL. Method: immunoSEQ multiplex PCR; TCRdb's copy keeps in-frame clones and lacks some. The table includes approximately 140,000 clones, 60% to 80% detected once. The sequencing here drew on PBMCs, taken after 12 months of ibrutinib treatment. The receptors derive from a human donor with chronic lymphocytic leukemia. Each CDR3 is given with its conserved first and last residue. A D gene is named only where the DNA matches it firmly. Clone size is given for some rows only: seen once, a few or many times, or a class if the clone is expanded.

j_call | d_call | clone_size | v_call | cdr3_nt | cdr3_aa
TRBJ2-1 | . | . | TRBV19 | TGTGCCAGTAGTGGCCCGTACAATGAGCAGTTCTTC | CASSGPYNEQFF
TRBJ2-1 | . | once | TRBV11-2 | TGTGCCAGCAGCCTCAGTGGGGAGGGGGCAGGTGAGCAGTTCTTC | CASSLSGEGAGEQFF
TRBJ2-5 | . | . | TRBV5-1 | TGCGCCAGCAGCAGATCCGGCCTACAAGAGACCCAGTACTTC | CASSRSGLQETQYF
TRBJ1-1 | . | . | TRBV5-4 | TGTGCCAGCAAGGAAATAGGGATGAACACTGAAGCTTTCTTT | CASKEIGMNTEAFF
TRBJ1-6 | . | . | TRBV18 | TGTGCCAGCTCACCTTACAGTCTGGGGGATTTGAATTCACCCCTCCACTTT | CASSPYSLGDLNSPLHF
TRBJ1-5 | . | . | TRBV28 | TGTGCCAGCAGTTCCCATCAGCCCCAGCATTTT | CASSSHQPQHF
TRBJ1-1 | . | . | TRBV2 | TGTGCCAGCAGAACAGGGCCCACTGAAGCTTTCTTT | CASRTGPTEAFF
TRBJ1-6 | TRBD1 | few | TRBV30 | TGTGCCTGGAGTGTAACAGGGGGGAATTCACCCCTCCACTTT | CAWSVTGGNSPLHF
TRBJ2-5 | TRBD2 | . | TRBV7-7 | TGTGCTAGCAGCTTAGTCCGTCTGCTCGCACTAGCGGGAGTTCGGGAGACCCAGTACTTC | CASSLVRLLALAGVRETQYF
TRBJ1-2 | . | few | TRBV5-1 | TGCGCCAGCAGCTCACAGGGCCAATATGGCTACACCTTC | CASSSQGQYGYTF
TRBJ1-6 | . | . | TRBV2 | TGTGCCAGCAGGCCGGAGAGCTCCTATAATTCACCCCTCCACTTT | CASRPESSYNSPLHF
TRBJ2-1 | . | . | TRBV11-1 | TGTGCCAGCAGCCCTAGTGGTGTGGGAGCTGAGCAGTTCTTC | CASSPSGVGAEQFF
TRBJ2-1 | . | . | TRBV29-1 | TGCAGCGTTCAAGGGCTCACCGCGGGGTTCTTC | CSVQGLTAGFF
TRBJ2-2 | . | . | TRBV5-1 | TGCGCCAGCAGCCCCGACACGAACACCGGGGAGCTGTTTTTT | CASSPDTNTGELFF
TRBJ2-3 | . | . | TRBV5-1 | TGCGCCAGCACCTCCCTAGATACGCAGTATTTT | CASTSLDTQYF
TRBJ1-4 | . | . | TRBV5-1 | TGCGCCAGCAGCTTGACAGGTACCAGGGGTGAAAAACTGTTTTTT | CASSLTGTRGEKLFF
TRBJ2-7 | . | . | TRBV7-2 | TGTGCCAGCAGCTTAGGACCGACTATCGAGCAGTACTTC | CASSLGPTIEQYF
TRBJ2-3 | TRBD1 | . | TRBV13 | TGTGCCAGCAGCTTTCTGCCCCGGACAGGGGTAGATACGCAGTATTTT | CASSFLPRTGVDTQYF
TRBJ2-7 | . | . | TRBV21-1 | TGTGCCAGCAGCACCCAAATTGTAAGTCTCCCCAGGCCAGTCTACGAGCAGTACTTC | CASSTQIVSLPRPVYEQYF
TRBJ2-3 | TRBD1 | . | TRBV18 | TGTGCCAGCTCACCACTCGGGACAGAAGTTAGCACAGATACGCAGTATTTT | CASSPLGTEVSTDTQYF
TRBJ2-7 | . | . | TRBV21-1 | TGTGCCAGCTGGAATGCCATGGGTCGCTACGAGCAGTACTTC | CASWNAMGRYEQYF
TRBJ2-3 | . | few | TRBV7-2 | TGTGCCAGCAGCTACGCCCGGACGATGGGGAACACAGATACGCAGTATTTT | CASSYARTMGNTDTQYF
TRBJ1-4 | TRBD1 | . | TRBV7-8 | TGTGCCAGCAGCTTCAGGGGGACCAATGAAAAACTGTTTTTT | CASSFRGTNEKLFF
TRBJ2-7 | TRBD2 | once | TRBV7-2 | TGTGCCAGCAGCTTACCGGGGGGACCCTACGAGCAGTACTTC | CASSLPGGPYEQYF
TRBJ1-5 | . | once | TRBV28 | TGTGCCAGCAGAGCGGGGTGGCGAAGCAATCAGCCCCAGCATTTT | CASRAGWRSNQPQHF
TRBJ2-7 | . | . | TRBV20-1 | TGCAGTGCTCCACTCCTCTACGAGCAGTACTTC | CSAPLLYEQYF
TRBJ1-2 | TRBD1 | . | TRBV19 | TGTGCCAGTAGTATGACCGGGACAGACCTTAACTATGGCTACACCTTC | CASSMTGTDLNYGYTF
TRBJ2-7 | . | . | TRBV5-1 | TGCGCCAGCAGGGGGTCAGGGAGAGGCGAGCAGTACTTC | CASRGSGRGEQYF
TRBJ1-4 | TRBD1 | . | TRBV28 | TGTGCCAGCAGTTCGGGACAGGGATATGAAAAACTGTTTTTT | CASSSGQGYEKLFF
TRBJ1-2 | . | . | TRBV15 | TGTGCCACCAGCACCTCAGGCCGAAACTATGGCTACACCTTC | CATSTSGRNYGYTF
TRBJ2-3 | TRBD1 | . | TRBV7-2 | TGTGCCAGCAGCCCATCGACAGGGAATCGAGATACGCAGTATTTT | CASSPSTGNRDTQYF
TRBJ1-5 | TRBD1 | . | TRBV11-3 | TGTGCCAGCAGCCGCAGGGACAGAGGAGAGTATTTT | CASSRRDRGEYF
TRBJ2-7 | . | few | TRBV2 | TGTGCCAGCAGGGAACAAACCACCGGACGGGCCCAGTACTTC | CASREQTTGRAQYF
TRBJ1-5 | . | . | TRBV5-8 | TGTGCCAGCAGCTTGGGGACACCGAATCAGCCCCAGCATTTT | CASSLGTPNQPQHF
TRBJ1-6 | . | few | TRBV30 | TGTGCCTGGAGTGTAGGGGGACCCCTCCACTTT | CAWSVGGPLHF